The following is a T cell receptor beta chain sequence with its context. The sample comes from a study of radiotherapy plus CTLA-4 blockade in lung cancer. Clones were read by immunoSEQ multiplex PCR, and TCRdb kept only the in-frame ones, dropping some. The sample lists 90,000 or so clones; roughly 85% were seen once. The TCR originated in a human donor with non-small cell lung cancer who had stable disease on radiotherapy plus ipilimumab. The sequencing here drew on peripheral blood, taken from a patient treated with radiotherapy plus ipilimumab.

As DNA, the CDR3 is TGTGCCAGCAGCTTAGGGGGGACAGGGACACAAGAGACCCAGTACTTC. Translating gives CASSLGGTGTQETQYF. The chain joins TRBV7-9 to TRBJ2-5, with TRBD1 matching 9 bases. The CDR3 sequence is 16 residues long. Trimming cost V 1 base and J 2 bases; bases outside gene matches: 5. In germline, CDR1 is SEHNR, CDR2 FQNEAQ (reference sequence).